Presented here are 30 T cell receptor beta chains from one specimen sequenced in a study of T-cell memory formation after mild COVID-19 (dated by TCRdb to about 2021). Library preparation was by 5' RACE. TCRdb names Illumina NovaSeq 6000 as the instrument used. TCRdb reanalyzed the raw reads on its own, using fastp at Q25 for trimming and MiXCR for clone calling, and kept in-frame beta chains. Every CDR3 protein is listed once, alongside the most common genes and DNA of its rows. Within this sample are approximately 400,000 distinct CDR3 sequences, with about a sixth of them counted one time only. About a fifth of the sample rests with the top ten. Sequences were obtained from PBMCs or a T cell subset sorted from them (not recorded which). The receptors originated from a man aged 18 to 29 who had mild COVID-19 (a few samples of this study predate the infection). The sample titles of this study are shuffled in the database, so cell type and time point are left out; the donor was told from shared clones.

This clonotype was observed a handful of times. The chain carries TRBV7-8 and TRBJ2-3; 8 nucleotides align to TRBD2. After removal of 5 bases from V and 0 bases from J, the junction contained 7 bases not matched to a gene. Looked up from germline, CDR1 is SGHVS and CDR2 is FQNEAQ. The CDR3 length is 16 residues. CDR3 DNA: TGTGCCAGCAGCATTTTTAGCGGGGTTAGCACAGATACGCAGTATTTT. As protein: CASSIFSGVSTDTQYF.

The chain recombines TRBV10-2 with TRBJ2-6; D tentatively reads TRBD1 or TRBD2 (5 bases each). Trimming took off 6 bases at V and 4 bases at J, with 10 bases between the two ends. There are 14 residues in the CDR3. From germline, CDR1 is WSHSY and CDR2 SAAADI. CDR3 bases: TGCGCCAGCAGCGGGGCAACCGGGGCCAACGTCCTGACTTTC. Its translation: CASSGATGANVLTF.

The CDR3 sequence is CSVDTATYEQYF. The CDR3 coding sequence is TGCAGCGTCGATACAGCGACCTACGAGCAGTACTTC. This rearrangement joins TRBV29-1 to TRBJ2-7; unclear D gene. V lost 6 bases, J lost 2 bases, and 11 bases lay in between. Germline lookup yields CDR1 SQVTM and CDR2 ANQGSEA. The CDR3 totals 12 residues.

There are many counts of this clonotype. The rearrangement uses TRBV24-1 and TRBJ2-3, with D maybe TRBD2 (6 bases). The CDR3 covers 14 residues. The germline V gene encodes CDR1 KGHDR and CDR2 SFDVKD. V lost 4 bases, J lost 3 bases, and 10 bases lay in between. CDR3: CATSDPAGTDTQYF. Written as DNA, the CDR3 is TGTGCCACCAGTGACCCGGCGGGAACAGATACGCAGTATTTT.

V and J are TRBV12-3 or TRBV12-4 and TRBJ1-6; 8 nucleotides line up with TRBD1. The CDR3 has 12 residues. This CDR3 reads CATGQEGSPLHF. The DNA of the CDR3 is TGTGCAACGGGACAGGAGGGTTCACCCCTCCACTTT.

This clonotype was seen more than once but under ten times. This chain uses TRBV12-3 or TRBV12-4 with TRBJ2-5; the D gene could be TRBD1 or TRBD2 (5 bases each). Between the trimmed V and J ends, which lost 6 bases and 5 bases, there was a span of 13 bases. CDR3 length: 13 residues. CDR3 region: CASSKPGRETQYF. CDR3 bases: TGTGCCAGCAGCAAACCGGGACGCGAGACCCAGTACTTC.

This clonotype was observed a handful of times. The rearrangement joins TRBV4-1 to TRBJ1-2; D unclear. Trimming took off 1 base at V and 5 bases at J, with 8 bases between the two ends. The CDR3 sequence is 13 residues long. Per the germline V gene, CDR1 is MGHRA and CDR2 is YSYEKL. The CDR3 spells CASSQVAGYGYTF. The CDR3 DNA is TGCGCCAGCAGCCAAGTTGCCGGATATGGCTACACCTTC.

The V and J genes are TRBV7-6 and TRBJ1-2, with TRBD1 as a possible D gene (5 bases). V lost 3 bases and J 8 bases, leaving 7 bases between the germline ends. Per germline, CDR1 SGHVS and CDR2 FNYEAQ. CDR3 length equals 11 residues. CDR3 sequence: CASSFRGGYTF. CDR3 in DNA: TGTGCCAGCAGCTTTCGGGGGGGCTACACCTTC.

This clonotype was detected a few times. The CDR3 protein is CASRVQENYGYTF. The CDR3 coding sequence is TGCGCCAGCAGAGTACAGGAGAACTATGGCTACACCTTC. The rearrangement joins TRBV5-1 to TRBJ1-2, with D perhaps TRBD1 (5 bases). Trimming left V 5 bases short and J 2 bases short, with 10 bases between. In germline, CDR1 is SGHRS, CDR2 YFSETQ. The CDR3 covers 13 residues. The full variable domain, rest sourced from reference TRBV5-1 and TRBJ1-2, is KAGVTQTPRYLIKTRGQQVTLSCSPISGHRSVSWYQQTPGQGLQFLFEYFSETQRNKGNFPGRFSGRQFSNSRSEMNVSTLELGDSALYLCASRVQENYGYTFGSGTRLTVV.

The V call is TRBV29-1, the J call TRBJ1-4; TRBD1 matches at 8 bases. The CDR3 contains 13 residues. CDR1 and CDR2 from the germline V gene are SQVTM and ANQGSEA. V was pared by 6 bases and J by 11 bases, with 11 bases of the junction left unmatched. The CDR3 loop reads CSVGTGGGGKLFF. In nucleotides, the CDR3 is TGCAGCGTCGGGACAGGAGGGGGGGGTAAACTGTTTTTT.

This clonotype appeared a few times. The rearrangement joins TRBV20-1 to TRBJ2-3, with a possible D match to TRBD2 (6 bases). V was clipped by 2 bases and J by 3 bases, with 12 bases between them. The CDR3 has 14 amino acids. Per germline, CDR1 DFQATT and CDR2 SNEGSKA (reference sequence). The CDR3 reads CSARRGFSTDTQYF. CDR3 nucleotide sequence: TGCAGTGCTAGACGGGGGTTCTCAACAGATACGCAGTATTTT.

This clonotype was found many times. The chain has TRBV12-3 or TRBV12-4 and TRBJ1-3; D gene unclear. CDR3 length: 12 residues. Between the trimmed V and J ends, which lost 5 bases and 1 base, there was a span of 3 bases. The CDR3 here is CASSRSGNTIYF. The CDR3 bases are TGTGCCAGCAGTCGTTCTGGAAACACCATATATTTT.

CDR3 region: CASSSNPGQGGRETQYF. CDR3 DNA sequence: TGTGCCAGCAGTTCCAATCCGGGACAGGGGGGGAGGGAGACCCAGTACTTC. The gene calls are TRBV12-3 or TRBV12-4 and TRBJ2-5, with 11 bases fitting TRBD1. The CDR3 extends over 17 amino acids. Trimming removed 4 bases from V and 5 bases from J; junction bases left unmatched: 12.

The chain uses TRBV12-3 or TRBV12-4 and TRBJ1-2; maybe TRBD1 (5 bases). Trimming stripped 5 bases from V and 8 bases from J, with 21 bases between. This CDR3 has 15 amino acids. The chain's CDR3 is CASSPGDVGLGGYTF. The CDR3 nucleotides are TGTGCCAGCAGTCCCGGGGACGTAGGGCTTGGGGGCTACACCTTC.

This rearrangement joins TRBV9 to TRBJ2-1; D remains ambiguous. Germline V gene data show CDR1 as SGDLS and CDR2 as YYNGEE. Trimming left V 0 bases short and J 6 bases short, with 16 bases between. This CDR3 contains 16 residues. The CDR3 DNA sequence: TGTGCCAGCAGCGTAGCGGGTCAGCCAAACCTCAATGAGCAGTTCTTC. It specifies CASSVAGQPNLNEQFF.

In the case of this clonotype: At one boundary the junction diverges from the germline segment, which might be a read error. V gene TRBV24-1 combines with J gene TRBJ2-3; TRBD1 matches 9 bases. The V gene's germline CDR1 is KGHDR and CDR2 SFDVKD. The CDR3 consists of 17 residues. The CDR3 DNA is TGTGCCACCAGCATGTCGGGACAGGGACACAGCACAGGTACGCAGTATTTT. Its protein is CATSMSGQGHSTGTQYF.

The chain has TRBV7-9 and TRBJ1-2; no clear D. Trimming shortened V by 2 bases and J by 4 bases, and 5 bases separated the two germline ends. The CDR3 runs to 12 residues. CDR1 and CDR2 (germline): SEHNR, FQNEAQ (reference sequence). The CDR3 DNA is TGTGCCAGCAGCTTATCTCCCTATGGCTACACCTTC. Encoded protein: CASSLSPYGYTF.

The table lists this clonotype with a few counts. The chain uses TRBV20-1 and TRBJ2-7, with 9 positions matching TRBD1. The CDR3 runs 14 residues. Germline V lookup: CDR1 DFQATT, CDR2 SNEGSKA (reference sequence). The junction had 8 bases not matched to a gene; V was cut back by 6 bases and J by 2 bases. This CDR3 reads CSAALGTGPYEQYF. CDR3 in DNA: TGCAGTGCCGCGCTTGGGACAGGGCCCTACGAGCAGTACTTC.

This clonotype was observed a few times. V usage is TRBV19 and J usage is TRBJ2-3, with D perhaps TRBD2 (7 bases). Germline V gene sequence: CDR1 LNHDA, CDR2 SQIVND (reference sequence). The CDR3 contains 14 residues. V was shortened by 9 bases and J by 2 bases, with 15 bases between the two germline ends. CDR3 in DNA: TGTGCCAGCAAGGAGGGGGGGCCCACAGATACGCAGTATTTT. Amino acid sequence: CASKEGGPTDTQYF. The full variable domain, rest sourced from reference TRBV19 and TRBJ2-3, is DGGITQSPKYLFRKEGQNVTLSCEQNLNHDAMYWYRQDPGQGLRLIYYSQIVNDFQKGDIAEGYSVSREKKESFPLTVTSAQKNPTAFYLCASKEGGPTDTQYFGPGTRLTVL.

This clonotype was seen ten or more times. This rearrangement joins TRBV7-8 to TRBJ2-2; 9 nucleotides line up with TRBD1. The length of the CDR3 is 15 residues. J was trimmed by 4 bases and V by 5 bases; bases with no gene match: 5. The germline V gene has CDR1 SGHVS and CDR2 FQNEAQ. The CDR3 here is CASSRDRAGTGELFF. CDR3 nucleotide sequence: TGTGCCAGCAGCCGGGACAGGGCCGGCACCGGGGAGCTGTTTTTT.

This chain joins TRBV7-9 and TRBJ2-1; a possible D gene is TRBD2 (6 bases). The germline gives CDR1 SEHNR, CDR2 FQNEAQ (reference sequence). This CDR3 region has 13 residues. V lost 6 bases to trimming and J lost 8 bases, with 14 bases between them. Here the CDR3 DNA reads TGTGCCAGCAGAAAACCGGAGGGGCATGAGCAGTTCTTC. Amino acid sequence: CASRKPEGHEQFF.

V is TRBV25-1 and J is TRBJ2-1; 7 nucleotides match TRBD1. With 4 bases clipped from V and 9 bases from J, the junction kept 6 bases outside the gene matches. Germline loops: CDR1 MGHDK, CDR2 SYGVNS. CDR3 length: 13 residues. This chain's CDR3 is CASSATGAGEQFF. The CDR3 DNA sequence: TGTGCCAGCAGTGCCACAGGGGCCGGTGAGCAGTTCTTC.

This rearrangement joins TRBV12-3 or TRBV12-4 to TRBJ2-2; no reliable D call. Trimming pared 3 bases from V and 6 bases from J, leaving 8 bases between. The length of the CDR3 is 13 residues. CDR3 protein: CASSFARPGELFF. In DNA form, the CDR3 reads TGTGCCAGCAGTTTTGCCCGGCCCGGGGAGCTGTTTTTT.

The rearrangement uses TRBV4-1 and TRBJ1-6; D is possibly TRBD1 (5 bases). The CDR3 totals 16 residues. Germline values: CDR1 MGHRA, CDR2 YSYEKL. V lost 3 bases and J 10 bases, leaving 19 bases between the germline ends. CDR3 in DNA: TGCGCCAGCAGCCAGACCGGGGCAGGAGTAGTCTCACCCCTCCACTTT. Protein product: CASSQTGAGVVSPLHF.

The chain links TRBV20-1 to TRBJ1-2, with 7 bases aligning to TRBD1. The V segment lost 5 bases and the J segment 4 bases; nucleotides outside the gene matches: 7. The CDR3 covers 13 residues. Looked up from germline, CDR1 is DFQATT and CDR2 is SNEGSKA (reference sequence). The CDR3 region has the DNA TGCAGTGCTCGGTACGGACAGGCCTATGGCTACACCTTC. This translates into CSARYGQAYGYTF.

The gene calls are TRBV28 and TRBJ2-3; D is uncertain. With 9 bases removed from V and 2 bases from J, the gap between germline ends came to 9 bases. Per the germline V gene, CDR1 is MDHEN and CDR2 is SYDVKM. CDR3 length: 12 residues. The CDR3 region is CASRTHTDTQYF. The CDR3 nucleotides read TGTGCCAGTCGGACCCACACAGATACGCAGTATTTT.

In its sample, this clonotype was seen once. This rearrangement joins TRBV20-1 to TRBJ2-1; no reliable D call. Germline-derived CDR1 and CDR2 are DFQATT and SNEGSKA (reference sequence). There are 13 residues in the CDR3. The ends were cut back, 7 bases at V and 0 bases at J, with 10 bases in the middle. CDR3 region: CSGFRSSYNEQFF. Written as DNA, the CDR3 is TGCAGTGGATTCCGCAGCTCCTACAATGAGCAGTTCTTC.

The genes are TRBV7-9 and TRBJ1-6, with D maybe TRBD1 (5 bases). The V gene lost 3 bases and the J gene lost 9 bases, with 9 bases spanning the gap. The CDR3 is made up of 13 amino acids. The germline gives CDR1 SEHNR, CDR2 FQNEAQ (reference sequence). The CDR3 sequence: CASSFGGRSPLHF. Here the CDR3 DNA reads TGTGCCAGCAGCTTTGGGGGTCGTTCACCCCTCCACTTT. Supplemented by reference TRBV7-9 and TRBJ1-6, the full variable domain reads DTGVSQNPRHKITKRGQNVTFRCDPISEHNRLYWYRQTLGQGPEFLTYFQNEAQLEKSRLLSDRFSAERPKGSFSTLEIQRTEQGDSAMYLCASSFGGRSPLHFGNGTRLTVT.

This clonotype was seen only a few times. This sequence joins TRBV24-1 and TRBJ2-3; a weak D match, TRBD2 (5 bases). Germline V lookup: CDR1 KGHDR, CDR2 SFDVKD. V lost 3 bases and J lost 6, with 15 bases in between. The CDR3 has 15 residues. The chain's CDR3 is CATSDPTTRPDTQYF. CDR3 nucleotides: TGTGCCACCAGTGATCCAACTACTAGGCCGGATACGCAGTATTTT.

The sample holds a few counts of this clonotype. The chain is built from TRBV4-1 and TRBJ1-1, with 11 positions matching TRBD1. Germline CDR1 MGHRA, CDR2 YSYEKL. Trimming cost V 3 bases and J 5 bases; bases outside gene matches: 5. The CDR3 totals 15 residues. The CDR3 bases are TGCGCCAGCAGCCAGTTTCGGGACAGGGGGACTGAAGCTTTCTTT. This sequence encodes CASSQFRDRGTEAFF.